The 18 T cell receptor beta chains presented below share a single source sample, sequenced in a study of T cell responses to AZD1222 COVID-19 vaccine. TCRdb's copy holds only in-frame clones and misses some; the assay was immunoSEQ multiplex PCR. The top ten clones hold approximately 0.9% of a sample with about 140,000 clones, approximately 95% of them seen once. The material was peripheral blood, obtained on day 0 of MenACWY control vaccination. All receptors derive from an adult in good health.

The V gene is TRBV2, the J gene TRBJ2-3; no reliable D call. CDR1 SNHLY and CDR2 FYNNEI come from the germline V gene. The CDR3 consists of 13 residues. Trimming removed 8 bases at V and 4 bases at J, with 13 bases between. Here the CDR3 reads CASRVGVSDTQYF. CDR3 bases: TGTGCCAGCCGCGTCGGCGTCTCAGATACGCAGTATTTT.

The rearrangement joins TRBV11-3 to TRBJ2-1; 10 bases agree with TRBD1. The V segment lost 4 bases and the J segment 4 bases; nucleotides outside the gene matches: 4. CDR3 size: 15 residues. From germline, CDR1 is SGHNT and CDR2 YENEEA. CDR3 region: CASSSRQGAYNEQFF. CDR3 in DNA: TGTGCCAGCAGCTCCAGACAGGGGGCTTACAATGAGCAGTTCTTC.

This chain uses TRBV12-3 or TRBV12-4 with TRBJ1-2; 10 nucleotides agree with TRBD1. V trimming: 6 bases; J trimming: 8 bases; junction bases outside the gene matches: 3. The CDR3 covers 12 residues. The CDR3 sequence is CASRTGGEGYTF. Here the CDR3 DNA reads TGTGCCAGCAGGACAGGGGGCGAGGGCTACACCTTC.

CDR3 DNA: TGCGCCAGCAGCCAAGACGGGTTAGCGGGAGATACGCAGTATTTT. Translated, it gives CASSQDGLAGDTQYF. The V call is TRBV4-1, the J call TRBJ2-3; TRBD2 agrees at 7 bases. This CDR3 has 15 residues. The J segment lost 5 bases and the V segment lost 0 bases, leaving 5 bases of the junction unmatched. Germline values: CDR1 MGHRA, CDR2 YSYEKL.

This clone was picked up one time. V gene TRBV20-1 combines with J gene TRBJ1-4, with 7 positions matching TRBD1. J gave up 15 bases and V 3 bases, and 7 bases lay outside the gene matches. The CDR3 is 11 residues long. Germline V gene data show CDR1 as DFQATT and CDR2 as SNEGSKA (reference sequence). The CDR3 DNA reads TGCAGTGCTAGTGAGGGACAGATTTTGTTTTTT. Amino acids: CSASEGQILFF.

This rearrangement joins TRBV6-2 or TRBV6-3 to TRBJ1-6; D possibly corresponds to TRBD1 (5 bases). The CDR3 is made up of 14 amino acids. Trimming removed 5 bases from V and 9 bases from J, with 14 bases in between. CDR1 and CDR2 from the germline V gene are MNHEY and SVGEGT. The CDR3 DNA reads TGTGCCAGCAGTCCCCAGGGACTAGCTTCACCCCTCCACTTT. Translation: CASSPQGLASPLHF.

A few counts support this clone. The same CDR3 arises from other DNA sequences in this sample as well. The chain carries TRBV5-1 and TRBJ2-5; D is ambiguous. The CDR3 extends over 12 amino acids. Trimming removed 0 bases from V and 0 bases from J, with 0 bases in between. Germline CDR1 SGHRS, CDR2 YFSETQ. Here the CDR3 reads CASSLDQETQYF. CDR3 nucleotide sequence: TGCGCCAGCAGCTTGGACCAAGAGACCCAGTACTTC. Using reference TRBV5-1 and TRBJ2-5 for the parts outside the CDR3, the full variable domain is KAGVTQTPRYLIKTRGQQVTLSCSPISGHRSVSWYQQTPGQGLQFLFEYFSETQRNKGNFPGRFSGRQFSNSRSEMNVSTLELGDSALYLCASSLDQETQYFGPGTRLLVL.

The CDR3: CASCPDLAETQYF. For the CDR3, the DNA is TGTGCCAGCTGCCCGGACCTAGCCGAGACCCAGTACTTC. The chain employs TRBV18 and TRBJ2-5; maybe TRBD2 (5 bases). V lost 7 bases and J lost 5, with 14 bases in between. CDR1 is KGHSH, CDR2 LQKENI, per germline. There are 13 residues in the CDR3. The whole variable domain, filled in from reference TRBV18 and TRBJ2-5, reads NAGVMQNPRHLVRRRGQEARLRCSPMKGHSHVYWYRQLPEEGLKFMVYLQKENIIDESGMPKERFSAEFPKEGPSILRIQQVVRGDSAAYFCASCPDLAETQYFGPGTRLLVL.

The gene calls are TRBV19 and TRBJ1-2, with a weak D call TRBD1 (5 bases). The germline CDR1 and CDR2 sequences are LNHDA and SQIVND (reference sequence). The CDR3 loop spans 15 amino acids. V lost 3 bases to trimming and J lost 0 bases, with 11 bases between them. The CDR3 nucleotides are TGTGCCAGTAGTATTGGGGCAGAAGCTAACTATGGCTACACCTTC. Translated: CASSIGAEANYGYTF.

The chain uses TRBV5-6 and TRBJ1-3; 8 nucleotides line up with TRBD1. This CDR3 has 15 amino acids. Germline V CDR1 and CDR2: SGHDT, YYEEEE. Unmatched junction bases numbered 6, after V lost 4 bases and J lost 3 bases. The CDR3 DNA reads TGTGCCAGCAGCCCCGACAGGGGCTTTGGAAACACCATATATTTT. Amino acids: CASSPDRGFGNTIYF. The full variable domain, its missing parts supplied by reference TRBV5-6 and TRBJ1-3, is DAGVTQSPTHLIKTRGQQVTLRCSPKSGHDTVSWYQQALGQGPQFIFQYYEEEERQRGNFPDRFSGHQFPNYSSELNVNALLLGDSALYLCASSPDRGFGNTIYFGEGSWLTVV.

The chain links TRBV13 to TRBJ1-1; TRBD1 matches at 10 bases. The CDR3 totals 14 residues. Trimming removed 7 bases from V and 5 bases from J; junction bases left unmatched: 7. The germline V gene has CDR1 PRHDT and CDR2 FYEKMQ (reference sequence). In nucleotides, the CDR3 is TGTGCCAGCACACAGGGACAGGGGAGGACTGAAGCTTTCTTT. Its protein product is CASTQGQGRTEAFF.

V gene TRBV6-5 combines with J gene TRBJ1-5, with D perhaps matching TRBD1 (5 bases). Germline CDR1 is MNHEY and CDR2 is SVGAGI. The CDR3 is made up of 13 amino acids. V lost 8 bases and J 4 bases, leaving 12 bases between the germline ends. CDR3 loop: CASGGSFNQPQHF. The CDR3 bases are TGTGCCAGCGGGGGGAGCTTTAATCAGCCCCAGCATTTT.

This chain connects TRBV19 to TRBJ2-7, with D perhaps matching TRBD1 or TRBD2 (5 bases each). Germline V CDR1 and CDR2: LNHDA, SQIVND (reference sequence). V was trimmed by 3 bases and J by 3 bases, leaving 9 bases between them. The length of the CDR3 is 13 residues. CDR3 residues: CASSIVGDYEQYF. DNA for the CDR3: TGTGCCAGTAGTATTGTGGGGGACTACGAGCAGTACTTC.

This clone was counted once. The chain has TRBV30 and TRBJ1-1, with 8 bases matching TRBD1. There are 12 residues in the CDR3. V lost 3 bases, J lost 8 bases, and 5 bases stayed unmatched. The germline gives CDR1 GTSNPN, CDR2 SVGIG (reference sequence). The CDR3 is CAWRRDRREAFF. CDR3 sequence (DNA): TGTGCCTGGAGAAGGGACAGGAGGGAAGCTTTCTTT.

The chain has TRBV18 and TRBJ2-1; 8 nucleotides agree with TRBD1. The length of the CDR3 is 18 residues. V shed 1 base and J 4 bases; nucleotides not matched to a gene: 12. Germline V gives CDR1 KGHSH, CDR2 LQKENI. The CDR3, as DNA: TGTGCCAGCTCACCACGTCTCGCAGGACAGGGTTTTTACAATGAGCAGTTCTTC. Protein product: CASSPRLAGQGFYNEQFF. The full variable domain, completed using reference TRBV18 and TRBJ2-1, is NAGVMQNPRHLVRRRGQEARLRCSPMKGHSHVYWYRQLPEEGLKFMVYLQKENIIDESGMPKERFSAEFPKEGPSILRIQQVVRGDSAAYFCASSPRLAGQGFYNEQFFGPGTRLTVL.

V usage is TRBV28 and J usage is TRBJ2-3, with 8 nucleotides matching TRBD2. The CDR3 spans 14 residues. CDR1 is MDHEN and CDR2 is SYDVKM in the germline V gene. The V gene end was trimmed by 5 bases and the J gene end by 5 bases; junction bases not matched to a gene: 6. The CDR3 DNA reads TGTGCCAGCAGTCCCGGACTAGCAGGAGATACGCAGTATTTT. Translated: CASSPGLAGDTQYF.

The chain has TRBV5-4 and TRBJ2-3; 7 nucleotides match TRBD1. The CDR3 loop spans 15 amino acids. V trimming: 6 bases; J trimming: 5 bases; junction bases outside the gene matches: 12. Germline values: CDR1 SGHNT, CDR2 YYREEE (reference sequence). Here the CDR3 DNA reads TGTGCCAGCACCCCAGGGGGTAGGGAGCTAGATACGCAGTATTTT. Protein product: CASTPGGRELDTQYF.

This chain links TRBV5-1 with TRBJ2-6, with unresolved D. Trimming stripped 2 bases from V and 0 bases from J, with 6 bases between. Germline assignment: CDR1 SGHRS and CDR2 YFSETQ. The CDR3 runs 15 residues. The CDR3 DNA reads TGCGCCAGCAGCTTCCCTGACTCTGGGGCCAACGTCCTGACTTTC. It specifies CASSFPDSGANVLTF.